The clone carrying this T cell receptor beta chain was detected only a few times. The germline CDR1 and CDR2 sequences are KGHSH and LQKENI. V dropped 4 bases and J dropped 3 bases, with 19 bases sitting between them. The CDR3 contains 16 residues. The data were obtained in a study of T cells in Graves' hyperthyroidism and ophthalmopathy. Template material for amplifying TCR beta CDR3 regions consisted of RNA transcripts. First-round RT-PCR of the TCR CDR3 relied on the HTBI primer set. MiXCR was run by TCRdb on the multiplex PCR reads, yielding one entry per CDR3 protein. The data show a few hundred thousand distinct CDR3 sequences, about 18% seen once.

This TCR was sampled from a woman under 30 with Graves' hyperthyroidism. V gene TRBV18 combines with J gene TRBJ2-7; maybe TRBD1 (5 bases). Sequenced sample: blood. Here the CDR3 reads CASSLRGPSGNYEQYF. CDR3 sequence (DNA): TGTGCCAGCTCACTAAGGGGCCCAAGTGGTAACTACGAGCAGTACTTC.